This T cell receptor beta chain came from a study of T-cell memory formation after mild COVID-19. Across the study: In these data, TCR clusters were largely donor specific. Findings and limits, study-wide: A second wave expanding day 15 to 37 was CD4+-biased; contracting clones were balanced. Memory cells collected pre-infection included some clones that later responded, suggesting cross-reactive memory joined.

V gave up 4 bases and J gave up 1 base, with 15 bases separating them. CDR3 length equals 16 residues. The V gene's germline CDR1 is SGHRS and CDR2 YFSETQ. As to this clonotype: Its antigen is as yet unknown.

TCR alpha and TCR beta cDNA libraries with sample barcodes and UMIs came from 5'RACE using constant-segment primers. One entry per CDR3 protein results from TCRdb running MiXCR on the 5' RACE reads. The sample comprises 170,000 or so distinct CDR3 sequences, about 22% of which are singletons, and 23% rests with the top ten. Sequenced: PBMCs or a T cell subset sorted from them (not recorded which). This receptor was taken from an adult woman who had mild COVID-19 (a few samples of this study predate the infection). Cell type and time point are not known. The chain combines TRBV5-1 with TRBJ2-1; D may be TRBD1 or TRBD2 (5 bases each). As DNA, the CDR3 is TGCGCCAGCAGCACCGGGGCCAGCGGATCCTACAATGAGCAGTTCTTC. Protein sequence: CASSTGASGSYNEQFF.